These T cell receptor beta chains were read from a single sample in a study of human T cells and chemical hapten exposure. TCRdb recomputed calls from the RACE reads with MiXCR, one row per CDR3 protein. The repertoire holds about 89,000 distinct CDR3 sequences, with 10% to 15% as singletons. The sequencing here drew on whole blood, taken in connection with sensitization to the hapten diphenylcyclopropenone (DPC). The receptors originated from a woman between 50 and 59 years old with alopecia areata. Some clones in this sample may be carry-over from other donors' samples. CDR3s include the opening cysteine and the closing phenylalanine or tryptophan. Fields, in order: J gene, V gene, D gene, clone size, CDR3 protein, CDR3 DNA. A D gene is named only where the DNA matches it firmly. Some rows mark clone size as missing; the rest say once, few, many or name a class of expanded clone.

J: TRBJ1-3; V: TRBV20-1; D: -; size: many; CDR3: CSASNGGSTIYF; DNA: TGCAGTGCTAGTAACGGGGGTAGCACCATATATTTT
J: TRBJ2-7; V: TRBV7-9; D: -; size: few; CDR3: CASSLGPSPDQYF; DNA: TGTGCCAGCAGCTTAGGCCCGTCCCCAGATCAGTACTTC
J: TRBJ2-1; V: TRBV29-1; D: -; size: -; CDR3: CSVLTGVRFF; DNA: TGCAGCGTTCTGACCGGGGTACGGTTCTTC
J: TRBJ1-5; V: TRBV20-1; D: -; size: many; CDR3: CSARTGRNQPQHF; DNA: TGCAGTGCTAGAACTGGGAGGAATCAGCCCCAGCATTTT
J: TRBJ2-1; V: TRBV28; D: -; size: many; CDR3: CASTTRGHEQFF; DNA: TGTGCCAGCACAACTAGGGGCCATGAGCAGTTCTTC
J: TRBJ2-6; V: TRBV7-6; D: -; size: -; CDR3: CASSLVSGANVLTF; DNA: TGTGCCAGCAGTCTAGTCTCTGGGGCCAACGTCCTGACTTTC
J: TRBJ2-5; V: TRBV7-9; D: TRBD1; size: -; CDR3: CASSPRMDRPETQYF; DNA: TGTGCCAGCAGCCCACGGATGGACAGGCCGGAGACCCAGTACTTC
J: TRBJ2-1; V: TRBV29-1; D: -; size: many; CDR3: CSVIPGPSSYNEQFF; DNA: TGCAGCGTTATCCCAGGCCCAAGCTCCTACAATGAGCAGTTCTTC
J: TRBJ1-1; V: TRBV7-9; D: -; size: -; CDR3: CASSQGFLVNTEAFF; DNA: TGTGCCAGCAGCCAGGGGTTTCTGGTGAATACTGAAGCTTTCTTT
J: TRBJ2-3; V: TRBV18; D: -; size: -; CDR3: CASSPVNRRDTQYF; DNA: TGTGCCAGCTCACCCGTTAACCGTAGAGATACGCAGTATTTT
J: TRBJ1-5; V: TRBV5-1; D: -; size: many; CDR3: CASSPTPRDSNQPQHF; DNA: TGCGCCAGCAGCCCCACTCCCAGGGATAGCAATCAGCCCCAGCATTTT
J: TRBJ1-1; V: TRBV18; D: -; size: few; CDR3: CASSPLGQSTEAFF; DNA: TGTGCCAGCTCACCACTAGGGCAGTCCACTGAAGCTTTCTTT
J: TRBJ2-3; V: TRBV27; D: -; size: -; CDR3: CASSPWATDTQYF; DNA: TGTGCCAGCAGTCCCTGGGCCACAGATACGCAGTATTTT
J: TRBJ1-5; V: TRBV5-8; D: -; size: -; CDR3: CASSLVRGNQPQHF; DNA: TGTGCCAGCAGCTTGGTTAGGGGCAATCAGCCCCAGCATTTT
J: TRBJ2-3; V: TRBV9; D: -; size: many; CDR3: CASSGRDTQYF; DNA: TGTGCCAGCAGCGGGAGGGATACGCAGTATTTT
J: TRBJ1-1; V: TRBV11-2; D: -; size: many; CDR3: CASSLEFRMNTEAFF; DNA: TGTGCCAGCAGCTTAGAGTTCAGGATGAACACTGAAGCTTTCTTT
J: TRBJ2-3; V: TRBV29-1; D: -; size: once; CDR3: CSVGLGQRTDTQYF; DNA: TGCAGCGTTGGCCTCGGACAGCGCACAGATACGCAGTATTTT
J: TRBJ1-1; V: TRBV29-1; D: -; size: many; CDR3: CSALGGANTEAFF; DNA: TGCAGCGCCCTGGGGGGAGCTAACACTGAAGCTTTCTTT
J: TRBJ1-5; V: TRBV3-1; D: -; size: few; CDR3: CASSQDRGQPQHF; DNA: TGTGCCAGCAGCCAAGATCGGGGGCAGCCCCAGCATTTT
J: TRBJ2-7; V: TRBV14; D: -; size: few; CDR3: CASSARRGGEQYF; DNA: TGTGCCAGCAGCGCCCGAAGGGGAGGCGAGCAGTACTTC
J: TRBJ2-7; V: TRBV5-1; D: TRBD2; size: -; CDR3: CASRGGTSGYEQYF; DNA: TGCGCCAGCAGAGGAGGGACTAGCGGGTACGAGCAGTACTTC
J: TRBJ1-1; V: TRBV29-1; D: -; size: -; CDR3: CSVGAQGRAEAFF; DNA: TGCAGCGTTGGGGCGCAGGGGAGAGCTGAAGCTTTCTTT
J: TRBJ2-1; V: TRBV5-6; D: TRBD2; size: few; CDR3: CASSSPGLAGGPGNEQFF; DNA: TGTGCCAGCAGCTCACCAGGACTAGCGGGAGGGCCGGGTAATGAGCAGTTCTTC
J: TRBJ2-7; V: TRBV29-1; D: -; size: many; CDR3: CSVGWTLGEQYF; DNA: TGCAGCGTTGGATGGACACTGGGGGAGCAGTACTTC
J: TRBJ2-5; V: TRBV2; D: -; size: few; CDR3: CASWQDRHETQYF; DNA: TGTGCCAGCTGGCAGGACAGACACGAGACCCAGTACTTC
J: TRBJ2-1; V: TRBV5-1; D: TRBD1; size: -; CDR3: CASNVQGGPNEQFF; DNA: TGCGCCAGCAATGTACAGGGGGGCCCCAATGAGCAGTTCTTC
J: TRBJ2-3; V: TRBV20-1; D: -; size: -; CDR3: CSAYTDTQYF; DNA: TGCAGTGCTTACACAGATACGCAGTATTTT
J: TRBJ1-1; V: TRBV2; D: -; size: few; CDR3: CASRGRALPHTEAFF; DNA: TGTGCCAGCAGGGGACGCGCCCTCCCCCACACTGAAGCTTTCTTT
J: TRBJ2-1; V: TRBV29-1; D: TRBD2; size: -; CDR3: CSVLEREFEYNEQFF; DNA: TGCAGCGTACTTGAGCGGGAGTTCGAGTACAATGAGCAGTTCTTC
J: TRBJ1-1; V: TRBV13; D: -; size: -; CDR3: CASSFGHNTEAFF; DNA: TGTGCCAGCAGTTTCGGCCACAACACTGAAGCTTTCTTT
J: TRBJ2-1; V: TRBV10-3; D: TRBD2; size: -; CDR3: CAISGGLAGTYNEQFF; DNA: TGTGCCATCAGTGGTGGACTAGCGGGAACCTACAATGAGCAGTTCTTC
J: TRBJ2-3; V: TRBV19; D: -; size: -; CDR3: CASSWTRPSTDTQYF; DNA: TGTGCCAGTAGTTGGACACGTCCTAGCACAGATACGCAGTATTTT
J: TRBJ2-6; V: TRBV11-2; D: TRBD1; size: many; CDR3: CASSSQHFGTGVNGANVLTF; DNA: TGTGCCAGCAGCTCGCAACACTTCGGGACAGGGGTTAATGGGGCCAACGTCCTGACTTTC
J: TRBJ1-1; V: TRBV29-1; D: -; size: many; CDR3: CSASGLNTEAFF; DNA: TGCAGCGCTTCGGGCCTCAACACTGAAGCTTTCTTT
J: TRBJ2-3; V: TRBV29-1; D: -; size: many; CDR3: CSVGAEGADTQYF; DNA: TGCAGCGTTGGGGCAGAGGGGGCAGATACGCAGTATTTT
J: TRBJ1-1; V: TRBV20-1; D: -; size: -; CDR3: CSASIMNTEAFF; DNA: TGCAGTGCTAGCATTATGAACACTGAAGCTTTCTTT
J: TRBJ1-3; V: TRBV11-2; D: -; size: few; CDR3: CASSLVYGDTIYF; DNA: TGTGCCAGCAGCTTAGTCTACGGGGACACCATATATTTT
J: TRBJ1-6; V: TRBV5-4; D: -; size: many; CDR3: CASSQNLLSSYNSPLHF; DNA: TGTGCCAGCAGCCAGAACTTACTCAGCTCCTATAATTCACCCCTCCACTTT
J: TRBJ1-2; V: TRBV29-1; D: -; size: few; CDR3: CSVEQGGGYTF; DNA: TGCAGCGTTGAACAGGGTGGTGGCTACACCTTC
J: TRBJ2-2; V: TRBV12-3/TRBV12-4; D: TRBD1; size: -; CDR3: CASTGTGLNTGELFF; DNA: TGTGCCAGTACCGGGACAGGGCTCAACACCGGGGAGCTGTTTTTT
J: TRBJ1-2; V: TRBV29-1; D: TRBD1; size: -; CDR3: CSVIQGVYGYTF; DNA: TGCAGCGTTATCCAGGGGGTTTATGGCTACACCTTC
J: TRBJ2-1; V: TRBV7-9; D: -; size: many; CDR3: CASSLPSGRKSYNEQFF; DNA: TGTGCCAGCAGCCTCCCAAGCGGCAGGAAGAGCTACAATGAGCAGTTCTTC
J: TRBJ1-3; V: TRBV9; D: TRBD1; size: -; CDR3: CASSATGSSGNTIYF; DNA: TGTGCCAGCAGCGCGACAGGGAGCTCTGGAAACACCATATATTTT
J: TRBJ2-1; V: TRBV30; D: TRBD2; size: few; CDR3: CAWSAPAGGPGF; DNA: TGTGCCTGGAGTGCCCCAGCGGGAGGTCCCGGCTTC
J: TRBJ2-2; V: TRBV3-1; D: TRBD1; size: -; CDR3: CASSQAPRQGKSGELFF; DNA: TGTGCCAGCAGCCAAGCCCCGAGACAGGGGAAGTCCGGGGAGCTGTTTTTT
J: TRBJ2-5; V: TRBV7-9; D: -; size: many; CDR3: CASSLSGEETQYF; DNA: TGTGCCAGCAGCTTATCAGGAGAGGAGACCCAGTACTTC
J: TRBJ1-2; V: TRBV3-1; D: TRBD1; size: few; CDR3: CASSLDRGTYGYTF; DNA: TGTGCCAGCAGCCTAGACAGGGGCACCTATGGCTACACCTTC
J: TRBJ2-7; V: TRBV29-1; D: -; size: -; CDR3: CSVVAQVPLEQYF; DNA: TGCAGCGTTGTCGCCCAGGTCCCTCTCGAGCAGTACTTC
J: TRBJ2-2; V: TRBV24-1; D: -; size: -; CDR3: CATSDSGYTGELFF; DNA: TGTGCCACCAGTGATTCAGGGTACACCGGGGAGCTGTTTTTT
J: TRBJ1-4; V: TRBV7-3; D: -; size: -; CDR3: CASSSEVGEKLFF; DNA: TGTGCCAGCAGCTCAGAGGTCGGTGAAAAACTGTTTTTT
J: TRBJ1-2; V: TRBV10-3; D: -; size: few; CDR3: CAITFGRDYGYTF; DNA: TGTGCCATCACCTTCGGGAGGGACTATGGCTACACCTTC
J: TRBJ2-7; V: TRBV6-2/TRBV6-3; D: TRBD1; size: many; CDR3: CASSYTPWTGGSYEQYF; DNA: TGTGCCAGCAGTTATACGCCTTGGACAGGGGGGTCCTACGAGCAGTACTTC
J: TRBJ2-7; V: TRBV18; D: TRBD2; size: few; CDR3: CASSPSILAGPAEQYF; DNA: TGTGCCAGCTCACCGAGTATACTAGCGGGACCAGCCGAGCAGTACTTC
J: TRBJ2-5; V: TRBV12-3/TRBV12-4; D: TRBD1; size: -; CDR3: CASSGQGETQYF; DNA: TGTGCCAGCAGTGGACAGGGAGAGACCCAGTACTTC
J: TRBJ2-1; V: TRBV19; D: TRBD1; size: -; CDR3: CASTRGQGAYNEQFF; DNA: TGTGCCAGTACGAGGGGACAGGGGGCCTACAATGAGCAGTTCTTC
J: TRBJ2-3; V: TRBV29-1; D: TRBD2; size: few; CDR3: CSGGLADTQYF; DNA: TGCAGCGGGGGACTAGCAGATACGCAGTATTTT
J: TRBJ2-6; V: TRBV7-8; D: -; size: -; CDR3: CASSPEISSGANVLTF; DNA: TGTGCCAGCAGCCCTGAGATTAGCTCTGGGGCCAACGTCCTGACTTTC